A single sample is the source of the 24 T cell receptor beta chains below, sequenced in a study of PD-L1 blockade in urothelial cancer. Libraries were prepared by immunoSEQ multiplex PCR; TCRdb keeps only in-frame clonotypes and omits some of them. In the table there are around 45,000 clones, about 80% of which are singletons. The time point: peripheral blood 6 weeks after treatment start. Sequencing was performed on PBMCs, taken around atezolizumab (anti-PD-L1) treatment. The source of these receptors is a man aged 55 to 70 with urothelial cancer.

V gene TRBV6-1 combines with J gene TRBJ1-6; D might be TRBD1 (6 bases). There are 14 residues in the CDR3. Deletions cut 4 bases from V and 10 bases from J, with 14 bases between. Germline V gene sequence: CDR1 MNHNS, CDR2 SASEGT. CDR3 protein: CASSARTESSPLHF. CDR3 nucleotide sequence: TGTGCCAGCAGTGCCCGGACAGAGTCATCACCCCTCCACTTT.

The rearrangement links TRBV19 to TRBJ1-1, with 7 positions matching TRBD1. This CDR3 contains 15 residues. CDR1 LNHDA and CDR2 SQIVND come from the germline V gene (reference sequence). J lost 3 bases, V lost 6 bases, and 10 bases had no gene match. CDR3 nucleotides: TGTGCCAGTAGAAGCAGAAACAGGGGACACACTGAAGCTTTCTTT. It yields the protein CASRSRNRGHTEAFF. Drawing the rest from reference TRBV19 and TRBJ1-1, the complete variable domain is DGGITQSPKYLFRKEGQNVTLSCEQNLNHDAMYWYRQDPGQGLRLIYYSQIVNDFQKGDIAEGYSVSREKKESFPLTVTSAQKNPTAFYLCASRSRNRGHTEAFFGQGTRLTVV.

The J gene is TRBJ2-3, the V gene TRBV28; a possible D gene is TRBD2 (6 bases). The V end lost 1 base, the J end lost 2 bases, and 16 bases lay between the germline ends. From germline, CDR1 is MDHEN and CDR2 SYDVKM. CDR3 length: 17 amino acids. CDR3: CASSLSGGLVDTDTQYF. The CDR3 coding sequence is TGTGCCAGCAGTTTATCCGGGGGACTGGTTGACACAGATACGCAGTATTTT.

This chain joins TRBV4-1 and TRBJ2-7, with 12 bases lining up with TRBD2. Germline loops: CDR1 MGHRA, CDR2 YSYEKL. V trimming: 2 bases; J trimming: 2 bases; junction bases outside the gene matches: 1. The CDR3 totals 15 residues. The CDR3 is CASSQRTSGAYEQYF. The CDR3 DNA follows: TGCGCCAGCAGCCAAAGGACTAGCGGGGCCTACGAGCAGTACTTC.

The chain carries TRBV28 and TRBJ1-4; D is uncertain. Looked up from germline, CDR1 is MDHEN and CDR2 is SYDVKM. Trimming removed 2 bases from V and 7 bases from J, with 11 bases in between. This CDR3 contains 14 residues. DNA for the CDR3: TGTGCCAGCAGTTTACTTGAAGGCGGTGAAAAACTGTTTTTT. Encoded protein: CASSLLEGGEKLFF.

This sequence joins TRBV27 and TRBJ2-3; 9 nucleotides match TRBD1. The germline CDR1 and CDR2 sequences are MNHEY and SMNVEV (reference sequence). With 6 bases clipped from V and 3 bases from J, the junction kept 4 bases outside the gene matches. The CDR3 is 14 amino acids. Here the CDR3 reads CASSGTGMTDTQYF. The CDR3 region has the DNA TGTGCCAGCAGCGGGACAGGGATGACAGATACGCAGTATTTT.

On this clone itself: An end of the junction differs from the germline gene, which may be a read error. The gene calls are TRBV5-1 and TRBJ2-1, with a possible D match to TRBD1 (6 bases). Per germline, CDR1 SGHRS and CDR2 YFSETQ. The CDR3 covers 12 residues. In DNA, the CDR3 is TGCGCTAGCAGCTTGCAGGGGAATGAGCAGTTCTTC. It specifies CASSLQGNEQFF.

The J gene is TRBJ1-4, the V gene TRBV7-8, with TRBD1 identical over 8 bases. This CDR3 contains 14 residues. V shed 5 bases, J shed 8 bases, and the junction held 7 bases outside the gene matches. CDR1 is SGHVS and CDR2 is FQNEAQ in the germline V gene. The CDR3 sequence: CASSVRGRVEKLFF. CDR3 DNA sequence: TGTGCCAGCAGCGTCAGGGGGCGGGTGGAAAAACTGTTTTTT.

V usage is TRBV30 and J usage is TRBJ1-4; the D gene is possibly TRBD1 (6 bases). V lost 2 bases, J lost 5 bases, and 15 bases lay in between. Germline CDR1 GTSNPN, CDR2 SVGIG (reference sequence). The length of the CDR3 is 15 residues. CDR3 sequence: CAWSLLDSLNEKLFF. The CDR3 DNA reads TGTGCCTGGAGTTTATTGGACAGCTTGAATGAAAAACTGTTTTTT.

This clone came up a few times. The rearrangement uses TRBV10-3 and TRBJ1-5; D not resolved. CDR3 length: 15 residues. Germline loops: CDR1 ENHRY, CDR2 SYGVKD. V was pared by 0 bases and J by 6 bases, with 12 bases between. This CDR3 is CAISESAGPGQPQHF. The CDR3 DNA reads TGTGCCATCAGTGAGTCAGCGGGCCCTGGTCAGCCCCAGCATTTT.

This chain uses TRBV7-2 with TRBJ1-1; 8 nucleotides match TRBD1. This CDR3 spans 15 amino acids. Germline CDR1 SGHTA, CDR2 FQGNSA. V dropped 2 bases and J dropped 0; count of bases not matched to a gene: 2. The CDR3 DNA sequence: TGTGCCAGCAGCTTATGGGACAGGCTGAACACTGAAGCTTTCTTT. Amino acids: CASSLWDRLNTEAFF.

This clone was detected only once. The genes are TRBV28 and TRBJ2-3; 7 nucleotides line up with TRBD1. V lost 4 bases, J lost 4 bases, and 2 bases stayed unmatched. The CDR3 covers 13 residues. The germline gives CDR1 MDHEN, CDR2 SYDVKM. The CDR3, as DNA: TGTGCCAGCAGTTGGCAGGGGGCAGATACGCAGTATTTT. It specifies CASSWQGADTQYF.

V is TRBV29-1 and J is TRBJ2-2; the D gene is possibly TRBD2 (5 bases). Germline V gives CDR1 SQVTM, CDR2 ANQGSEA. The CDR3 is 13 residues long. Trimming took 1 base from V and 4 from J, leaving 7 bases between them. This chain's CDR3 is CSVEVEATGELFF. In DNA form, the CDR3 reads TGCAGCGTTGAAGTGGAGGCCACCGGGGAGCTGTTTTTT.

The chain uses TRBV6-1 and TRBJ2-1, with D possibly matching TRBD1 (6 bases). V lost 3 bases and J lost 2, with 8 bases in between. This CDR3 contains 14 residues. Germline V gene data show CDR1 as MNHNS and CDR2 as SASEGT. CDR3 sequence reads: CASSDRGPYNEQFF. The CDR3 DNA reads as TGTGCCAGCAGTGACAGGGGTCCCTACAATGAGCAGTTCTTC.

The rearrangement links TRBV4-1 to TRBJ2-1; 9 bases agree with TRBD2. J gave up 9 bases and V 0 bases, and 6 bases lay outside the gene matches. The CDR3 has 15 amino acids. Per germline, CDR1 MGHRA and CDR2 YSYEKL. The DNA for the CDR3 is TGCGCCAGCAGCCAAGAGGCTAGCGGGGTGATTGAGCAGTTCTTC. Encoded protein: CASSQEASGVIEQFF.

V usage is TRBV5-4 and J usage is TRBJ2-3; perhaps TRBD1 as D (5 bases). Germline V gene data show CDR1 as SGHNT and CDR2 as YYREEE (reference sequence). This CDR3 spans 15 amino acids. Trimming removed 0 bases from V and 2 bases from J, with 10 bases in between. DNA for the CDR3: TGTGCCAGCAGCTTGGATCCAGGGAACACAGATACGCAGTATTTT. It specifies CASSLDPGNTDTQYF.

The rearrangement joins TRBV7-9 to TRBJ1-1; D is possibly TRBD1 (5 bases). Germline V gives CDR1 SEHNR, CDR2 FQNEAQ (reference sequence). V shed 5 bases and J shed 0 bases, with 22 bases lying between them. The CDR3 has 18 residues. This CDR3 reads CASSPERGRGIMNTEAFF. The CDR3 DNA follows: TGTGCCAGCAGCCCTGAAAGAGGGCGGGGGATCATGAACACTGAAGCTTTCTTT.

The chain links TRBV19 to TRBJ1-1; D is unclear. The germline gives CDR1 LNHDA, CDR2 SQIVND (reference sequence). The length of the CDR3 is 15 residues. V was shortened by 0 bases and J by 0 bases, with 8 bases between the two germline ends. The CDR3 spells CASSIDPDMNTEAFF. CDR3 DNA sequence: TGTGCCAGTAGTATAGATCCAGATATGAACACTGAAGCTTTCTTT.

This clone was seen a single time. The chain combines TRBV20-1 with TRBJ2-5; D is unclear. From germline, CDR1 is DFQATT and CDR2 SNEGSKA (reference sequence). Trimming shortened V by 5 bases and J by 4 bases, and 8 bases separated the two germline ends. The CDR3 sequence is 11 residues long. CDR3 residues: CSAPRRETQYF. The CDR3 DNA is TGCAGTGCTCCTCGTCGAGAGACCCAGTACTTC.

This chain joins TRBV28 and TRBJ2-5, with 8 bases fitting TRBD2. There are 14 residues in the CDR3. With V trimmed by 6 bases and J by 5 bases, 8 bases remained unmatched. The germline V gene encodes CDR1 MDHEN and CDR2 SYDVKM. The CDR3 reads CASSPGGAWETQYF. In nucleotides, the CDR3 is TGTGCCAGCAGCCCGGGGGGGGCGTGGGAGACCCAGTACTTC.

The chain uses TRBV7-6 and TRBJ1-1; D might be TRBD1 (6 bases). CDR1 is SGHVS, CDR2 FNYEAQ, per germline. The CDR3 consists of 18 residues. The germline V and J ends were trimmed by 1 base and 5 bases, with 23 bases remaining between them. The CDR3 protein is CASSLGTRGTSGGTEAFF. In nucleotides, the CDR3 is TGTGCCAGCAGCTTAGGGACGAGGGGGACCTCCGGGGGGACTGAAGCTTTCTTT.

This chain links TRBV10-3 with TRBJ2-2; D may be TRBD1 (6 bases). CDR1 ENHRY and CDR2 SYGVKD come from the germline V gene. V was shortened by 0 bases and J by 1 base, with 12 bases between the two germline ends. The CDR3 spans 17 residues. CDR3 region: CAISESGGLENTGELFF. The CDR3 DNA sequence: TGTGCCATCAGTGAGTCAGGGGGTTTAGAGAACACCGGGGAGCTGTTTTTT.

This clone was picked up a small number of times. The CDR3 reads CASSSRQGTAGELFF. For the CDR3, the DNA is TGTGCCAGCAGTTCCCGACAGGGTACGGCCGGGGAGCTGTTTTTT. The chain links TRBV7-9 to TRBJ2-2; TRBD1 matches at 7 bases. The CDR3 is 15 amino acids. Trimming cost V 6 bases and J 6 bases; bases outside gene matches: 10. The V gene's germline CDR1 is SEHNR and CDR2 FQNEAQ (reference sequence).

The chain carries TRBV30 and TRBJ1-2, with D perhaps TRBD1 (5 bases). This CDR3 has 12 residues. V lost 8 bases to trimming and J lost 5 bases, with 15 bases between them. CDR1 GTSNPN and CDR2 SVGIG come from the germline V gene (reference sequence). This CDR3 reads CAGTGSQYGYTF. The DNA of the CDR3 is TGTGCCGGGACTGGGAGTCAGTATGGCTACACCTTC.